The 24 T cell receptor beta chains below come from one sample, sequenced in a study of glioma-infiltrating T cells. Amplification of TCR alpha and beta CDR3 regions from RNA used iRepertoire nested multiplex PCR. Via MiXCR, TCRdb re-called the multiplex PCR reads, giving one row per CDR3 protein. The sample has fewer than 4,000 distinct CDR3 sequences; 80% to 95% are singletons. The sequenced sample consisted of glioma tissue, nonneoplastic brain tissue, or PBMCs (not recorded which). The source is a human donor with low-grade glioma or glioblastoma, undergoing nonglioma brain surgery, or in good health (not recorded which).

Regarding this clonotype: In a library made to pick up alpha chains, this beta chain is a stray read with a size that means little. This chain joins TRBV28 and TRBJ2-3; D is unclear. CDR3 length equals 13 residues. In germline, CDR1 is MDHEN, CDR2 SYDVKM. V was shortened by 6 bases and J by 2 bases, with 9 bases between the two germline ends. CDR3 DNA: TGTGCCAGCAGCCCTACGTCCACAGATACGCAGTATTTT. Protein product: CASSPTSTDTQYF. The full variable domain, in which reference TRBV28 and TRBJ2-3 provide the parts outside the CDR3, is DVKVTQSSRYLVKRTGEKVFLECVQDMDHENMFWYRQDPGLGLRLIYFSYDVKMKEKGDIPEGYSVSREKKERFSLILESASTNQTSMYLCASSPTSTDTQYFGPGTRLTVL.

Concerning this clonotype: Because this beta chain is a stray read in a library intended to capture alpha chains, its abundance should not be given much weight. The rearrangement joins TRBV6-2 or TRBV6-3 to TRBJ2-6, with D possibly TRBD2 on 7 matching bases. Germline lookup yields CDR1 MNHEY and CDR2 SVGEGT. The CDR3 runs to 18 residues. V was clipped by 2 bases and J by 2 bases, with 16 bases between them. This CDR3 is CASSYRSGRGAGANVLTF. In nucleotides, the CDR3 is TGTGCCAGCAGTTACAGGTCAGGGAGGGGGGCTGGGGCCAACGTCCTGACTTTC.

As concerns this clonotype: This beta chain appears as a stray read in a library generated for alpha chains; its size is not informative. The genes are TRBV6-5 and TRBJ2-1; 11 bases match TRBD2. Per the germline V gene, CDR1 is MNHEY and CDR2 is SVGAGI. V trimming: 4 bases; J trimming: 3 bases; junction bases outside the gene matches: 5. The CDR3 consists of 16 residues. The CDR3 DNA is TGTGCCAGCAGTTTACTCGGGACTAGCGGCTACAATGAGCAGTTCTTC. The encoded protein is CASSLLGTSGYNEQFF.

A word on this clonotype: This beta chain slipped into a library made for alpha chains as a stray read, so its size is not meaningful. The chain combines TRBV6-2 or TRBV6-3 with TRBJ2-5, with 7 bases aligning to TRBD2. The V gene end was trimmed by 3 bases and the J gene end by 2 bases; junction bases not matched to a gene: 12. This CDR3 comprises 17 residues. Germline CDR1 and CDR2: MNHEY and SVGEGT. The CDR3 loop reads CASSYDPKRGLQETQYF. CDR3 nucleotides: TGTGCCAGCAGTTATGACCCAAAGCGGGGACTACAAGAGACCCAGTACTTC.

With regard to this clonotype: Found in a library prepared for alpha chains, this beta chain is an off-target read, and its abundance has little meaning. The genes are TRBV6-1 and TRBJ1-2, with TRBD1 matching over 7 bases. V shed 6 bases and J 0 bases; nucleotides not matched to a gene: 10. This CDR3 region has 16 residues. Germline CDR1 is MNHNS and CDR2 is SASEGT. As DNA, the CDR3 is TGTGCCAGCAGGAGACAGGGTACTACAGCTAACTATGGCTACACCTTC. Protein product: CASRRQGTTANYGYTF.

Worth noting for this clonotype: This beta chain is off target for a library built for alpha chains, so its abundance means little. This chain joins TRBV20-1 and TRBJ2-3; TRBD1 matches at 7 bases. The CDR3 extends over 14 amino acids. The junction had 7 bases not matched to a gene; V was cut back by 4 bases and J by 3 bases. The germline gives CDR1 DFQATT, CDR2 SNEGSKA (reference sequence). This CDR3 is CSANRGQKTDTQYF. The DNA for the CDR3 is TGCAGTGCTAACCGGGGACAGAAGACAGATACGCAGTATTTT.

About this clonotype itself: Since it is a stray read in a library aimed at alpha chains, this beta chain has a size that is not meaningful. The chain links TRBV6-2 or TRBV6-3 to TRBJ2-3; tentative D call: TRBD1 (5 bases). Germline lookup yields CDR1 MNHEY and CDR2 SVGEGT. The CDR3 consists of 14 residues. V lost 6 bases, J lost 2 bases, and 12 bases lay in between. The CDR3 DNA reads as TGTGCCAGCAGGCCCCGACAGTACACAGATACGCAGTATTTT. Its protein product is CASRPRQYTDTQYF.

In its sample, this clonotype was seen a few times. This beta chain is off target for a library built for alpha chains, so its abundance means little. This sequence joins TRBV6-1 and TRBJ1-5; perhaps TRBD1 as D (5 bases). The CDR3 is made up of 15 amino acids. Germline CDR1 reads MNHNS; CDR2 reads SASEGT. Trimming took 7 bases from V and 6 from J, leaving 19 bases between them. As DNA, the CDR3 is TGTGCCAGCAAGGGGTCAGGTGCGGGTGGTCAGCCCCAGCATTTT. Its translation: CASKGSGAGGQPQHF.

This clonotype was counted once. Within a library made for alpha chains, this beta chain is off target, and its count is uninformative. V gene TRBV6-6 combines with J gene TRBJ1-4; 9 bases map to TRBD1. This CDR3 spans 15 amino acids. CDR1 and CDR2 from the germline V gene are MNHNY and SVGAGI (reference sequence). The trim removed 2 bases at V and 8 bases at J, leaving 6 bases unmatched. This chain's CDR3 is CASSYIGTGKEKLFF. The CDR3 nucleotides read TGTGCCAGCAGTTACATCGGGACAGGGAAAGAAAAACTGTTTTTT.

As concerns this clonotype: This beta chain is a stray sequence in a library constructed for alpha chains; its clone size is not meaningful. V and J are TRBV6-1 and TRBJ2-7, with 10 bases that match TRBD2. The V segment lost 7 bases and the J segment 3 bases; nucleotides outside the gene matches: 3. The germline V gene has CDR1 MNHNS and CDR2 SASEGT. The CDR3 loop spans 13 amino acids. The CDR3 bases are TGTGCCAGCAAACTAGCGGGGAACTACGAGCAGTACGTC. It yields the protein CASKLAGNYEQYV.

With regard to this clonotype: This beta chain came through as a stray read in a library set up for alpha chains, and its size says little. The rearrangement uses TRBV2 and TRBJ2-5, with D uncertain. Trimming stripped 5 bases from V and 3 bases from J, with 13 bases between. Germline CDR1 reads SNHLY; CDR2 reads FYNNEI. The CDR3 covers 14 residues. The CDR3, as DNA: TGTGCCAGCAGTCCCCCATCCACTGAAGAGACCCAGTACTTC. Its protein is CASSPPSTEETQYF.

Remarks on this clonotype: With the library built for alpha chains, this beta chain is off target and its frequency is not meaningful. The V gene is TRBV28, the J gene TRBJ1-5; the D gene is possibly TRBD1 (5 bases). V lost 5 bases and J 5 bases, leaving 16 bases between the germline ends. The V gene's germline CDR1 is MDHEN and CDR2 SYDVKM. The CDR3 totals 15 residues. The CDR3 sequence: CASSPGTRGDQPQHF. CDR3 coding DNA: TGTGCCAGCAGTCCCGGGACGAGGGGAGATCAGCCCCAGCATTTT.

Of note for this clonotype: This beta chain lies outside the target of a library built for alpha chains; its clone size means little. V and J are TRBV6-2 or TRBV6-3 and TRBJ1-5; D gene uncertain. There are 12 residues in the CDR3. The V gene's germline CDR1 is MNHEY and CDR2 SVGEGT. The germline V and J ends were trimmed by 10 bases and 3 bases, with 10 bases remaining between them. The CDR3 loop is CATKGPNQPQHF. The CDR3 DNA is TGTGCCACCAAAGGACCCAATCAGCCCCAGCATTTT.

Regarding this clonotype: Germline is not matched at one junction end, which may reflect a read error. The library was prepared for alpha chains; this beta chain is a stray read, so its frequency means little. The chain uses TRBV10-2 and TRBJ2-5, with D uncertain. The CDR3 loop spans 14 amino acids. Germline CDR1 and CDR2: WSHSY and SAAADI. The CDR3 region has the DNA TGTGCCAGCAGTCGGGCCGGGTCTGAAGAGACCCAGTACTTC. Residues: CASSRAGSEETQYF.

As for this clonotype: Since the library was made to target alpha chains, this beta chain is a stray read and its abundance is not meaningful. The V gene is TRBV6-5, the J gene TRBJ1-1, with D possibly matching TRBD1 (5 bases). The CDR3 contains 19 residues. Trimming took off 0 bases at V and 3 bases at J, with 23 bases between the two ends. From germline, CDR1 is MNHEY and CDR2 SVGAGI. CDR3 sequence (DNA): TGTGCCAGCAGTTACTCGTCTCGAGGGGAAGGAGGCTTTTACACTGAAGCTTTCTTT. Residues: CASSYSSRGEGGFYTEAFF.

With respect to this clonotype: A library made for alpha chains picked up this beta chain off target, so its size means little. The CDR3 region is CSASHPDIDTQYF. The CDR3 region has the DNA TGCAGTGCTAGCCATCCCGATATAGATACGCAGTATTTT. The chain links TRBV20-1 to TRBJ2-3; no firm D call. Trimming left V 3 bases short and J 5 bases short, with 12 bases between. This CDR3 has 13 residues. Germline loops: CDR1 DFQATT, CDR2 SNEGSKA (reference sequence).

As for this clonotype: The library was prepared for alpha chains; this beta chain is a stray read, so its frequency means little. This rearrangement joins TRBV2 to TRBJ1-5; D is perhaps TRBD1 (6 bases). The CDR3 is 14 amino acids. Between the trimmed V and J ends, which lost 6 bases and 4 bases, there was a span of 13 bases. Germline CDR1 is SNHLY and CDR2 is FYNNEI. CDR3 amino acids: CASSPDRANQPQHF. The CDR3 nucleotides are TGTGCCAGCAGCCCGGACAGAGCTAATCAGCCCCAGCATTTT.

Concerning this clonotype itself: This beta chain turned up in a library designed for alpha chains; as an off-target read, its abundance says little. The J gene is TRBJ1-5, the V gene TRBV7-9; no clear D. Per the germline V gene, CDR1 is SEHNR and CDR2 is FQNEAQ (reference sequence). The CDR3 contains 15 residues. Trimming left V 2 bases short and J 4 bases short, with 12 bases between. The CDR3 is CASSLQRGENQPQHF. Written as DNA, the CDR3 is TGTGCCAGCAGCTTACAACGTGGTGAGAATCAGCCCCAGCATTTT.

With respect to this clonotype: Because the library targeted alpha chains, this beta chain is an off-target read whose size means little. J is TRBJ2-1 and V is TRBV20-1; a weak D match, TRBD2 (5 bases). CDR3 length equals 13 residues. V was cut by 0 bases and J by 13 bases, with 16 bases left in between. Looked up from germline, CDR1 is DFQATT and CDR2 is SNEGSKA (reference sequence). The CDR3 region has the DNA TGCAGTGCTAGAGATACTAGGTACAATTATCAGTTCTTC. This sequence encodes CSARDTRYNYQFF.

The sample holds a few counts of this clonotype. For a library built for alpha chains, this beta chain is a stray read; little rests on its size. The V call is TRBV6-2 or TRBV6-3, the J call TRBJ1-5; D is unresolved. The CDR3 is made up of 14 amino acids. The ends were cut back, 4 bases at V and 6 bases at J, with 13 bases in the middle. Germline V gene data show CDR1 as MNHEY and CDR2 as SVGEGT. CDR3 DNA: TGTGCCAGCAGTTCTGTAGGGCTTACTCAGCCCCAGCATTTT. Amino acid sequence: CASSSVGLTQPQHF.

Remarks on this clonotype: Since it is a stray read in a library aimed at alpha chains, this beta chain has a size that is not meaningful. The chain joins TRBV10-3 to TRBJ2-7; D uncertain. V was trimmed by 0 bases and J by 1 base, leaving 10 bases between them. The CDR3 has 15 residues. Looked up from germline, CDR1 is ENHRY and CDR2 is SYGVKD. The CDR3 region is CAISESFSRSYEQYF. The CDR3 DNA is TGTGCCATCAGTGAGTCGTTCTCCAGGTCCTACGAGCAGTACTTC.

Concerning this clonotype: This beta chain is off target for a library built for alpha chains, so its abundance means little. The chain joins TRBV19 to TRBJ2-3; D possibly corresponds to TRBD2 (6 bases). Trimming removed 4 bases at V and 10 bases at J, with 12 bases between. Looked up from germline, CDR1 is LNHDA and CDR2 is SQIVND (reference sequence). This CDR3 comprises 12 residues. The DNA for the CDR3 is TGTGCCAGTAGTACAGTGGGAGGTGCGCAGTATTTT. It is translated as CASSTVGGAQYF. Filled out from reference TRBV19 and TRBJ2-3, the complete variable domain reads DGGITQSPKYLFRKEGQNVTLSCEQNLNHDAMYWYRQDPGQGLRLIYYSQIVNDFQKGDIAEGYSVSREKKESFPLTVTSAQKNPTAFYLCASSTVGGAQYFGPGTRLTVL.

Of note for this clonotype: Little can be read into the size of this beta chain, an off-target read in a library designed for alpha chains. CDR3: CAISEESGANYGYTF. In DNA, the CDR3 is TGTGCCATCAGTGAGGAGTCGGGAGCAAACTATGGCTACACCTTC. The V call is TRBV10-3, the J call TRBJ1-2, with D unclear. The germline V gene has CDR1 ENHRY and CDR2 SYGVKD. The V end lost 2 bases, the J end lost 2 bases, and 12 bases lay between the germline ends. The CDR3 totals 15 residues.

On this clonotype: Because this beta chain is a stray read in a library intended to capture alpha chains, its abundance should not be given much weight. V is TRBV20-1 and J is TRBJ1-1; possibly TRBD1 for D (5 bases). V lost 4 bases, J lost 1 base, and 13 bases lay in between. This CDR3 is built from 14 residues. Germline CDR1 and CDR2: DFQATT and SNEGSKA (reference sequence). The CDR3 spells CSAIKPQGNTEAFF. Written as DNA, the CDR3 is TGCAGTGCTATTAAACCTCAGGGGAACACTGAAGCTTTCTTT.